This TCR beta chain was sequenced during a study of identical twins. Each CDR3 protein is one row after TCRdb ran MiXCR on the 5' RACE reads. The sample consists of about 900,000 distinct CDR3 sequences, roughly 12% of them appearing once. The V gene end was trimmed by 6 bases and the J gene end by 3 bases; junction bases not matched to a gene: 8. The CDR3 totals 15 residues. Germline-derived CDR1 and CDR2 are MGHRA and YSYEKL. This clonotype was seen at least ten times. This sample was shared with a second study, whose subject was yellow fever vaccine responses in identical twins.

The clonotype originates from a young woman in good health. The rearrangement joins TRBV4-1 to TRBJ2-1; 7 bases fit TRBD1. The sequenced material came from PBMCs. DNA for the CDR3: TGCGCCAGCAGAGTAACAGGGGCCGTCTACAATGAGCAGTTCTTC. Translating it yields CASRVTGAVYNEQFF.